Sequencing of this T cell receptor beta chain was carried out in a study of shared clonotypes between healthy human individuals. Study details: The plates for each donor numbered three CD4 naive, three CD4 memory, two CD8 naive and one CD8 memory.

There are 11 residues in the CDR3. Trimming pared 5 bases from V and 4 bases from J, leaving 6 bases between. From germline, CDR1 is MNHEY and CDR2 SVGAGI. This table comes from immunoSEQ multiplex PCR, and its TCRdb copy is limited to in-frame clones, with some not included. The sample yields fewer than 3 million clones, under 95% seen once. On this clone: Its antigen is not identified. Other nucleotide sequences in the sample specify the same CDR3.

Study results and limitations: An expected dependence of interdonor clonotype sharing on sequencing depth was noted. Larger richness was generally estimated for naive than memory subsets.

From CD4+ cells came CD45RA+ naive and CD45RA-negative memory subsets. The specimen was naive CD4+ T cells from PBMCs. Subset here: CD45RA+ positively selected. The chain employs TRBV6-5 and TRBJ2-7, with D uncertain. The TCR originated in a man between 18 and 35 years old in good health. Some clones in this sample may be carry-over from other donors' samples. The CDR3, as DNA: TGTGCCAGCAGTCCAAAATACGAGCAGTACTTC. It is translated as CASSPKYEQYF.